The 19 T cell receptor beta chains given below trace back to one sample, sequenced in a study of Tregs in tolerant kidney transplant recipients. These receptors' targets are unknown. This table comes from immunoSEQ multiplex PCR, and its TCRdb copy is limited to in-frame clones, with some not included. The table records just under 45,000 clones, nearly 97% of them present only once. Material: Tregs from blood cultured with allogeneic cells. These TCRs come from a human donor in good health.

This clone was seen a single time. The chain has TRBV5-4 and TRBJ2-7, with 8 bases that match TRBD2. CDR3 length equals 15 residues. V trimming: 0 bases; J trimming: 3 bases; junction bases outside the gene matches: 5. Germline lookup yields CDR1 SGHNT and CDR2 YYREEE (reference sequence). As DNA, the CDR3 is TGTGCCAGCAGCTTGGCAATTAGCGGGATCTACGAGCAGTACTTC. It translates to CASSLAISGIYEQYF. The whole variable domain, remainder taken from reference TRBV5-4 and TRBJ2-7, is ETGVTQSPTHLIKTRGQQVTLRCSSQSGHNTVSWYQQALGQGPQFIFQYYREEENGRGNFPPRFSGLQFPNYSSELNVNALELDDSALYLCASSLAISGIYEQYFGPGTRLTVT.

The chain links TRBV18 to TRBJ2-5; 7 bases match TRBD2. Germline V gene sequence: CDR1 KGHSH, CDR2 LQKENI. V lost 2 bases and J lost 1; bases outside the gene matches: 4. This CDR3 is 15 amino acids long. The CDR3 sequence: CASSPVRGVQETQYF. The CDR3 DNA sequence: TGTGCCAGCTCACCAGTTCGGGGGGTCCAAGAGACCCAGTACTTC.

This clone was picked up one time. The chain joins TRBV14 to TRBJ2-7; TRBD2 matches at 12 bases. Germline CDR1 reads SGHDN; CDR2 reads FVKESK. Trimming at V came to 2 bases and at J to 5 bases, leaving 4 bases not matched to a gene. This CDR3 has 15 residues. The CDR3 sequence is CASSQLAGGYNEQYF. The CDR3 DNA reads as TGTGCCAGCAGCCAACTAGCGGGAGGGTACAACGAGCAGTACTTC.

DNA for the CDR3: TGTGCCAGCAGTGAAGCGCTTCGAGGCAGGGGGCTCGAGCAGTACTTC. Translating it yields CASSEALRGRGLEQYF. The chain has TRBV2 and TRBJ2-7; 8 bases are shared with TRBD1. V shed 0 bases, J shed 6 bases, and the junction held 10 bases outside the gene matches. CDR1 and CDR2 (germline): SNHLY, FYNNEI. This CDR3 has 16 amino acids. Combining the CDR3 with reference TRBV2 and TRBJ2-7 gives the whole variable domain EPEVTQTPSHQVTQMGQEVILRCVPISNHLYFYWYRQILGQKVEFLVSFYNNEISEKSEIFDDQFSVERPDGSNFTLKIRSTKLEDSAMYFCASSEALRGRGLEQYFGPGTRLTVT.

This clone was detected only once. The chain combines TRBV5-1 with TRBJ1-5, with D possibly being TRBD1 (5 bases). V shed 0 bases and J shed 5 bases, with 9 bases lying between them. Germline V lookup: CDR1 SGHRS, CDR2 YFSETQ. CDR3 length: 14 residues. Here the CDR3 DNA reads TGCGCCAGCAGCTTGGCCGGGGCAGATCAGCCCCAGCATTTT. As protein: CASSLAGADQPQHF.

The gene calls are TRBV15 and TRBJ1-4; tentative D call: TRBD1 (6 bases). The CDR3 runs to 13 residues. Germline loops: CDR1 LNHNV, CDR2 YYDKDF (reference sequence). V lost 9 bases and J lost 9, with 17 bases in between. The CDR3 here is CATQRQGTQKLFF. CDR3 DNA: TGTGCCACTCAGCGTCAGGGGACGCAAAAACTGTTTTTT.

This sequence joins TRBV18 and TRBJ1-2; TRBD1 is a possible D gene (5 bases). Per germline, CDR1 KGHSH and CDR2 LQKENI. V shed 3 bases and J shed 7 bases, with 21 bases lying between them. The CDR3 covers 16 residues. In DNA, the CDR3 is TGTGCCAGCTCACCTCCCTCGGCCAGGGAGGAGGGTGGCTACACCTTC. Encoded protein: CASSPPSAREEGGYTF.

CDR3 sequence: CASSSRGGPYNEQFF. DNA of the CDR3: TGTGCCAGCAGCTCCCGCGGCGGCCCTTACAATGAGCAGTTCTTC. The J gene is TRBJ2-1, the V gene TRBV9; D gene ambiguous. With 4 bases removed from V and 4 bases from J, the gap between germline ends came to 15 bases. CDR3 length: 15 residues. Germline values: CDR1 SGDLS, CDR2 YYNGEE.

V usage is TRBV7-2 and J usage is TRBJ1-1; no firm D call. Trimming took 2 bases from V and 0 from J, leaving 4 bases between them. The length of the CDR3 is 13 residues. CDR1 is SGHTA and CDR2 is FQGNSA in the germline V gene. The CDR3 is CASSLTVNTEAFF. As DNA, the CDR3 is TGTGCCAGCAGCTTAACGGTGAACACTGAAGCTTTCTTT.

This chain links TRBV5-1 with TRBJ1-1; TRBD1 matches at 7 bases. CDR3 size: 14 residues. With V trimmed by 4 bases and J by 0 bases, 3 bases remained unmatched. The V gene's germline CDR1 is SGHRS and CDR2 YFSETQ. The CDR3 sequence: CASSPGTVNTEAFF. CDR3 sequence (DNA): TGCGCCAGCAGCCCCGGGACAGTGAACACTGAAGCTTTCTTT.

The V and J genes are TRBV18 and TRBJ1-1, with D perhaps matching TRBD1 (6 bases). From germline, CDR1 is KGHSH and CDR2 LQKENI. Trimming shortened V by 2 bases and J by 6 bases, and 13 bases separated the two germline ends. The CDR3 consists of 14 residues. CDR3 in amino acids: CASSPMDDRSEAFF. The CDR3 bases are TGTGCCAGCTCACCAATGGACGACAGGTCTGAAGCTTTCTTT.

The rearrangement joins TRBV2 to TRBJ2-5; 7 bases match TRBD2. CDR1 and CDR2 (germline): SNHLY, FYNNEI. The junction had 5 bases not matched to a gene; V was cut back by 3 bases and J by 1 base. The CDR3 has 15 residues. CDR3 sequence (DNA): TGTGCCAGCAGTGACAACCTAGCGGTCCAAGAGACCCAGTACTTC. This translates into CASSDNLAVQETQYF.

V usage is TRBV5-1 and J usage is TRBJ2-5; D is perhaps TRBD1 (5 bases). This CDR3 region has 15 residues. The ends were cut back, 4 bases at V and 1 base at J, with 14 bases in the middle. CDR1 SGHRS and CDR2 YFSETQ come from the germline V gene. DNA of the CDR3: TGCGCCAGCAGCCAGGGATCCACCAGCCAAGAGACCCAGTACTTC. Amino acid sequence: CASSQGSTSQETQYF.

The CDR3 reads CATSRDHRVENSPLHF. DNA for the CDR3: TGTGCCACCAGCAGAGATCATCGGGTGGAAAATTCACCCCTCCACTTT. This chain links TRBV15 with TRBJ1-6; D remains unclear. The ends were cut back, 0 bases at V and 7 bases at J, with 13 bases in the middle. The CDR3 length is 16 residues. The V gene's germline CDR1 is LNHNV and CDR2 YYDKDF (reference sequence).

The chain joins TRBV27 to TRBJ2-1, with 10 bases that match TRBD2. V lost 8 bases and J lost 8; bases outside the gene matches: 12. This CDR3 contains 15 residues. Germline CDR1 and CDR2: MNHEY and SMNVEV (reference sequence). The CDR3, as DNA: TGTGCCAGCTCTACAGCGGGGGGGCGAAGGTATGAGCAGTTCTTC. It translates to CASSTAGGRRYEQFF.

This clone is a singleton in its sample. J is TRBJ1-1 and V is TRBV18, with unresolved D. V gave up 2 bases and J gave up 1 base, with 5 bases separating them. From germline, CDR1 is KGHSH and CDR2 LQKENI. CDR3 size: 13 residues. CDR3 bases: TGTGCCAGCTCACCAGTGGCGAACACTGAAGCTTTCTTT. This translates into CASSPVANTEAFF. The full variable domain, in which reference TRBV18 and TRBJ1-1 provide the parts outside the CDR3, is NAGVMQNPRHLVRRRGQEARLRCSPMKGHSHVYWYRQLPEEGLKFMVYLQKENIIDESGMPKERFSAEFPKEGPSILRIQQVVRGDSAAYFCASSPVANTEAFFGQGTRLTVV.

The chain employs TRBV2 and TRBJ2-7; D is undetermined. V shed 4 bases and J shed 0 bases, with 4 bases lying between them. Germline V gene data show CDR1 as SNHLY and CDR2 as FYNNEI. The CDR3 is made up of 12 amino acids. CDR3 in DNA: TGTGCCAGCAGTGGGAGCTCCTACGAGCAGTACTTC. This translates into CASSGSSYEQYF.

The V call is TRBV7-3, the J call TRBJ2-3; tentative D call: TRBD2 (7 bases). The CDR3 length is 15 residues. The germline gives CDR1 SGHTA, CDR2 FQGTGA. The germline V and J ends were trimmed by 5 bases and 0 bases, with 12 bases remaining between them. The CDR3 region has the DNA TGTGCCAGCAGCCCCCGCGGGGGCAGCACAGATACGCAGTATTTT. It is translated as CASSPRGGSTDTQYF.

This chain connects TRBV5-1 to TRBJ1-3; TRBD1 might be the D (6 bases). The CDR3 has 14 amino acids. Trimming took off 4 bases at V and 2 bases at J, with 10 bases between the two ends. Germline-derived CDR1 and CDR2 are SGHRS and YFSETQ. CDR3 nucleotides: TGCGCCAGCAGCCCGGACAGAACTGGAAACACCATATATTTT. Its protein is CASSPDRTGNTIYF.